This entry describes one T cell receptor beta chain. What it binds is unknown. Germline V gene sequence: CDR1 SGHDN, CDR2 FVKESK. The ends were cut back, 2 bases at V and 7 bases at J, with 15 bases in the middle. The CDR3 runs to 15 residues. This sample was included in a study of T cell responses to AZD1222 COVID-19 vaccine. Method: immunoSEQ multiplex PCR; TCRdb's copy keeps in-frame clones and lacks some. The sample yields about 150,000 clones, around 84% seen once. General study points: Only six or seven AZD1222 recipients tested seropositive at baseline.

Sequences were derived from peripheral blood, sampled 28 days after the second AZD1222 dose. The receptor was derived from an adult who received the AZD1222 COVID-19 vaccine. The chain has TRBV14 and TRBJ1-3, with D possibly being TRBD1 (6 bases). CDR3 sequence: CASSQYQGRGNTIYF. CDR3 nucleotide sequence: TGTGCCAGCAGCCAATATCAGGGGCGAGGGAACACCATATATTTT.